This record looks at one T cell receptor beta chain sequence and its context. This CDR3 is built from 17 residues. V lost 2 bases to trimming and J lost 3 bases, with 16 bases between them. Germline V gene lookup returns CDR1 SGHVS and CDR2 FQNEAQ. The sample is drawn from a study of molecular identifiers for immune sequencing clone quantification. Library preparation followed earlier protocols using designated TCR primers. Using its own MiXCR run on the PCR reads, TCRdb lists one record per CDR3 protein. The table lists a few hundred thousand distinct CDR3 sequences, 25% of them singletons. Sequencing was done on a sample of naive CD8+ T cells from blood, with Jurkat cell RNA spiked in. The subset here: FACS-sorted CD8+CD4-CCR7+CD45RA+ naive T cells. This chain links TRBV7-8 with TRBJ1-4; D may be TRBD1 (5 bases). This receptor was obtained from a human donor in good health. Some libraries in this study had Jurkat cell RNA spiked in. This chain's CDR3 is CASSLTGHWVSNEKLFF. CDR3 bases: TGTGCCAGCAGCTTAACGGGGCATTGGGTCTCTAATGAAAAACTGTTTTTT. Full variable domain (missing parts from reference TRBV7-8 and TRBJ1-4): GAGVSQSPRYKVAKRGQDVALRCDPISGHVSLFWYQQALGQGPEFLTYFQNEAQLDKSGLPSDRFFAERPEGSVSTLKIQRTQQEDSAVYLCASSLTGHWVSNEKLFFGSGTQLSVL.